This T cell receptor (beta chain) came from a study of blood T cell repertoires in COVID-19. About the study: Whether acute or convalescent, the COVID-19 samples came from the United States, Italy and Spain. The cDNA or gDNA used as material had been derived from T cells, B-cell-depleted T cells, or PBMCs.

In the authors' workflow: Amplification of reference gene primers provided the estimated nucleated cell counts. The repertoire was sequenced with immunoSEQ multiplex PCR; TCRdb's copy has only in-frame clones and lacks some. The V and J calls and clone size come from that table; D and trimming were worked out from the DNA. This table holds about 55,000 clones, 75% to 95% found once. The sequencing input was peripheral blood. The receptor comes from a human donor with active COVID-19. The donor label of this sample is uncertain.

CDR3 nucleotides: TGTGCCAGCAGTCCCCGCGGGGGAGGCTACGAGCAGTACTTC. Protein sequence: CASSPRGGGYEQYF. The chain carries TRBV27 and TRBJ2-7, with 7 bases identical to TRBD2. CDR1 and CDR2 from the germline V gene are MNHEY and SMNVEV (reference sequence). The CDR3 sequence is 14 residues long. The junction had 7 bases not matched to a gene; V was cut back by 5 bases and J by 3 bases.